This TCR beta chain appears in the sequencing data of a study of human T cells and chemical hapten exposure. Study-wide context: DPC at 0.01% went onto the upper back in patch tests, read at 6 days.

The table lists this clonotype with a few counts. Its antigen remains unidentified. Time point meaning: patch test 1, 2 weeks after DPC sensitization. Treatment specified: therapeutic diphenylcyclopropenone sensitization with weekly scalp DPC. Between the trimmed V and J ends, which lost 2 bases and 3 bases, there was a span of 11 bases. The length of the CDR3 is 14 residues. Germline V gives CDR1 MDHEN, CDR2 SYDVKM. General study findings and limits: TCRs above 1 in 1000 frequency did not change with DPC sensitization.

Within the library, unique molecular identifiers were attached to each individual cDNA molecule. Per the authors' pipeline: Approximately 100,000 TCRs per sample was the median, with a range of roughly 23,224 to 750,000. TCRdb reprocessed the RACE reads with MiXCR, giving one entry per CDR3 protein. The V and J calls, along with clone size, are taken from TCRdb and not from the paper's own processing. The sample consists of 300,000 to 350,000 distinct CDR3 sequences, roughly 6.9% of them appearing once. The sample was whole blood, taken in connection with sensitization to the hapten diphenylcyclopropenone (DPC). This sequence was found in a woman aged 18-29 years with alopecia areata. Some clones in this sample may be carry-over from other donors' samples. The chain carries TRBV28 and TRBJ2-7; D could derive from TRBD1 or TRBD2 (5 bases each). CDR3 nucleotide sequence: TGTGCCAGCAGTTTACCTGGGGGTGTCTACGAGCAGTACTTC. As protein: CASSLPGGVYEQYF. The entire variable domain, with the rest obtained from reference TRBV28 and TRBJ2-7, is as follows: DVKVTQSSRYLVKRTGEKVFLECVQDMDHENMFWYRQDPGLGLRLIYFSYDVKMKEKGDIPEGYSVSREKKERFSLILESASTNQTSMYLCASSLPGGVYEQYFGPGTRLTVT.